This T cell receptor (beta chain) originates from a study of molecular identifiers for immune sequencing clone quantification. Findings of the study overall: Underestimation of highly expanded clone sizes could arise where identical TCR molecules share a barcode. Among effectors, clones above 20 RNA copies held over 98% of molecules; among naive cells, under 1%. Researchers reportedly could pick up spiked Jurkat TCR RNA from one cell mixed into some 1 million naive cells.

Naive CD8 T cells were sorted as CD8+CD4-CCR7+CD45RA+. TCRdb re-derived calls from the PCR reads in MiXCR, one entry per CDR3 protein. The sample records under 650,000 distinct CDR3 sequences, 15% to 20% being singletons. The CDR3 extends over 14 amino acids. The trim removed 6 bases at V and 4 bases at J, leaving 7 bases unmatched. In its sample, this clonotype was seen many times. What it recognizes is unknown. The source of this sequence is a human donor in good health. Some libraries in this study had Jurkat cell RNA spiked in. Material: naive CD8+ T cells from blood, with Jurkat cell RNA spiked in. Specified subset: FACS-sorted CD8+CD4-CCR7+CD45RA+ naive T cells. The chain couples TRBV12-3 or TRBV12-4 to TRBJ2-5; 8 bases fit TRBD1. As DNA, the CDR3 is TGTGCCAGCAGCTGGACAGGGCTGGCAGAGACCCAGTACTTC. Its protein is CASSWTGLAETQYF.